These 25 T cell receptor beta chains originate from one sample sequenced in a study of blood T cell repertoires in COVID-19. The table came from immunoSEQ multiplex PCR; TCRdb's copy has only in-frame clones and leaves some out. The sample includes around 180,000 clones, about 85% of them seen just once. The sample was peripheral blood. The receptors originated from an elderly man with COVID-19, enrolled during active disease.

The chain combines TRBV19 with TRBJ1-1; D is unclear. This CDR3 is 13 amino acids long. Germline CDR1 and CDR2: LNHDA and SQIVND (reference sequence). Trimming shortened V by 6 bases and J by 4 bases, and 12 bases separated the two germline ends. CDR3 nucleotides: TGTGCCAGTAGCCTCGAGGGTTTCACTGAAGCTTTCTTT. Translation: CASSLEGFTEAFF.

V gene TRBV28 combines with J gene TRBJ2-7; 8 bases are shared with TRBD1. Losses at the gene ends were 4 bases for V and 2 bases for J; bases not matched to a gene: 7. The germline V gene encodes CDR1 MDHEN and CDR2 SYDVKM. The length of the CDR3 is 15 residues. The CDR3 loop is CASSSPGQDPYEQYF. The CDR3, as DNA: TGTGCCAGCAGTTCTCCGGGACAGGATCCCTACGAGCAGTACTTC.

The chain has TRBV5-6 and TRBJ1-2, with TRBD1 matching over 10 bases. The CDR3 spans 15 residues. The J segment lost 5 bases and the V segment lost 0 bases, leaving 4 bases of the junction unmatched. The V gene's germline CDR1 is SGHDT and CDR2 YYEEEE. The CDR3 reads CASSLAGTGVYGYTF. The CDR3 DNA sequence: TGTGCCAGCAGCTTGGCCGGGACAGGGGTTTATGGCTACACCTTC.

The chain links TRBV10-3 to TRBJ1-1; D gene uncertain. Trimming removed 4 bases at V and 6 bases at J, with 12 bases between. Germline V gene lookup returns CDR1 ENHRY and CDR2 SYGVKD. This CDR3 region has 13 residues. CDR3 DNA sequence: TGTGCCATCAGTGGAGCTAAGGAGGCTGAAGCTTTCTTT. It translates to CAISGAKEAEAFF.

J is TRBJ1-1 and V is TRBV5-1; no firm D call. Looked up from germline, CDR1 is SGHRS and CDR2 is YFSETQ. The CDR3 is 13 residues long. V was trimmed by 0 bases and J by 5 bases, leaving 8 bases between them. The DNA of the CDR3 is TGCGCCAGCAGCTTGGGCCAAGCTACTGAAGCTTTCTTT. Its translation: CASSLGQATEAFF.

This clone occurred a few times. This chain connects TRBV19 to TRBJ2-1, with D possibly being TRBD1 (7 bases). V lost 2 bases to trimming and J lost 6 bases, with 11 bases between them. CDR3 length: 14 residues. The germline V gene encodes CDR1 LNHDA and CDR2 SQIVND (reference sequence). CDR3 residues: CASSIFQGGNEQFF. CDR3 sequence (DNA): TGTGCCAGTAGTATATTCCAGGGGGGCAATGAGCAGTTCTTC.

V and J are TRBV18 and TRBJ1-3; 7 nucleotides align to TRBD1. The junction had 6 bases not matched to a gene; V was cut back by 2 bases and J by 2 bases. Germline V gene lookup returns CDR1 KGHSH and CDR2 LQKENI. This CDR3 comprises 16 residues. The CDR3 DNA follows: TGTGCCAGCTCACCATCCACTACAGGGGCTGGAAACACCATATATTTT. Its protein is CASSPSTTGAGNTIYF.

This chain connects TRBV2 to TRBJ2-3, with 15 bases that match TRBD2. This CDR3 has 17 amino acids. The J segment lost 7 bases and the V segment lost 8 bases, leaving 13 bases of the junction unmatched. Germline-derived CDR1 and CDR2 are SNHLY and FYNNEI. The CDR3 DNA follows: TGTGCCAGCTGTCCGGGACTAGCGGGGGGCGGGGGTAATACGCAGTATTTT. Its protein is CASCPGLAGGGGNTQYF.

The rearrangement uses TRBV6-1 and TRBJ2-3; D possibly corresponds to TRBD1 (6 bases). Trimming took 3 bases from V and 1 from J, leaving 11 bases between them. This CDR3 is built from 15 residues. Germline CDR1 MNHNS, CDR2 SASEGT. CDR3 in DNA: TGTGCCAGCAGTGAGAGCAGGGGCGGCACAGATACGCAGTATTTT. It translates to CASSESRGGTDTQYF.

This clone was found a few times. The V and J genes are TRBV18 and TRBJ1-2, with D maybe TRBD1 (6 bases). This CDR3 has 15 amino acids. Germline values: CDR1 KGHSH, CDR2 LQKENI. V gave up 6 bases and J gave up 1 base, with 15 bases separating them. The CDR3 DNA follows: TGTGCCAGCTCCCCGAAGGGGGGGGTTAACTATGGCTACACCTTC. This sequence encodes CASSPKGGVNYGYTF.

The chain carries TRBV19 and TRBJ2-5; 8 bases fit TRBD2. Germline CDR1 and CDR2: LNHDA and SQIVND (reference sequence). The CDR3 contains 14 residues. The V gene end was trimmed by 4 bases and the J gene end by 4 bases; junction bases not matched to a gene: 5. The CDR3 DNA follows: TGTGCCAGTAGTACCGGGGGGGACTCAGAGACCCAGTACTTC. This gives the protein CASSTGGDSETQYF.

V gene TRBV28 combines with J gene TRBJ1-6; 7 nucleotides align to TRBD1. CDR1 MDHEN and CDR2 SYDVKM come from the germline V gene. Trimming at V came to 7 bases and at J to 6 bases, leaving 3 bases not matched to a gene. The CDR3 totals 13 residues. CDR3 DNA sequence: TGTGCCAGCAAAGACAGGGTTAATTCACCCCTCCACTTT. Protein: CASKDRVNSPLHF.

This clone has a single count. Other DNA sequences within the sample encode an identical CDR3. The gene calls are TRBV11-3 and TRBJ2-3; D remains ambiguous. The CDR3 spans 14 residues. Trimming took off 1 base at V and 0 bases at J, with 5 bases between the two ends. Germline CDR1 and CDR2: SGHNT and YENEEA. The DNA of the CDR3 is TGTGCCAGCAGCTTAGGGGCTAGCACAGATACGCAGTATTTT. It is translated as CASSLGASTDTQYF.

The chain joins TRBV7-6 to TRBJ1-6; D is ambiguous. V lost 1 base, J lost 6 bases, and 4 bases lay in between. Germline V gene sequence: CDR1 SGHVS, CDR2 FNYEAQ. This CDR3 region has 13 residues. The CDR3 bases are TGTGCCAGCAGCTTAGACAGTAATTCACCCCTCCACTTT. It specifies CASSLDSNSPLHF.

The V and J genes are TRBV6-5 and TRBJ1-2; 9 bases fit TRBD1. Per germline, CDR1 MNHEY and CDR2 SVGAGI. The V gene end was trimmed by 6 bases and the J gene end by 5 bases; junction bases not matched to a gene: 7. The CDR3 covers 14 residues. CDR3 nucleotide sequence: TGTGCCAGCAGAACAGGGGGCTCAGGGTATGGCTACACCTTC. This codes for CASRTGGSGYGYTF.

The chain combines TRBV19 with TRBJ1-1; D possibly corresponds to TRBD1 (6 bases). The CDR3 loop spans 11 amino acids. Germline CDR1 LNHDA, CDR2 SQIVND (reference sequence). Trimming stripped 6 bases from V and 8 bases from J, with 10 bases between. The CDR3 protein is CASRDSGEAFF. The CDR3 DNA reads TGTGCCAGTAGGGACAGTGGCGAAGCTTTCTTT. Using reference TRBV19 and TRBJ1-1 for the parts outside the CDR3, the full variable domain is DGGITQSPKYLFRKEGQNVTLSCEQNLNHDAMYWYRQDPGQGLRLIYYSQIVNDFQKGDIAEGYSVSREKKESFPLTVTSAQKNPTAFYLCASRDSGEAFFGQGTRLTVV.

This clone has more than one count but fewer than ten. J is TRBJ2-5 and V is TRBV4-1; possible D gene TRBD2, 6 bases. This CDR3 is 15 amino acids long. Germline V lookup: CDR1 MGHRA, CDR2 YSYEKL. Trimming left V 3 bases short and J 5 bases short, with 16 bases between. CDR3 amino acids: CASSQEGRAAETQYF. CDR3 bases: TGCGCCAGCAGCCAGGAGGGCAGGGCGGCGGAGACCCAGTACTTC.

The rearrangement links TRBV5-4 to TRBJ2-3; 14 bases fit TRBD2. CDR1 and CDR2 (germline): SGHNT, YYREEE (reference sequence). The ends lost 4 bases at V and 3 bases at J; junction bases unmatched: 4. The CDR3 loop spans 16 amino acids. CDR3 sequence (DNA): TGTGCCAGCAGCCAAAGGACTAGCGGGGGGACAGATACGCAGTATTTT. Protein product: CASSQRTSGGTDTQYF.

This chain uses TRBV11-3 with TRBJ1-3; TRBD1 matches 9 bases. CDR3 size: 16 residues. V was pared by 5 bases and J by 2 bases, with 7 bases of the junction left unmatched. CDR1 and CDR2 from the germline V gene are SGHNT and YENEEA. The CDR3: CASSVDRGRTGNTIYF. Here the CDR3 DNA reads TGTGCCAGCAGCGTGGACAGGGGAAGGACTGGAAACACCATATATTTT.

The chain employs TRBV5-1 and TRBJ1-3; D perhaps matches TRBD1 (6 bases). The germline V and J ends were trimmed by 7 bases and 1 base, with 9 bases remaining between them. The CDR3 is 13 amino acids. The germline gives CDR1 SGHRS, CDR2 YFSETQ. DNA for the CDR3: TGCGCCAGCTCACAGGGATCTGGAAACACCATATATTTT. This gives the protein CASSQGSGNTIYF.

The chain couples TRBV19 to TRBJ1-6; D not resolved. V lost 1 base and J lost 8, with 6 bases in between. This CDR3 has 13 residues. Germline V lookup: CDR1 LNHDA, CDR2 SQIVND (reference sequence). The CDR3 is CASSIVQDSPLHF. The CDR3 DNA is TGTGCCAGTAGTATAGTGCAGGATTCACCCCTCCACTTT.

The chain links TRBV2 to TRBJ2-7; D is perhaps TRBD2 (5 bases). CDR3 size: 12 residues. Germline V lookup: CDR1 SNHLY, CDR2 FYNNEI. Trimming shortened V by 6 bases and J by 2 bases, and 8 bases separated the two germline ends. CDR3 in amino acids: CASRRETYEQYF. CDR3 sequence (DNA): TGTGCCAGCAGACGGGAAACCTACGAGCAGTACTTC.

CDR3 sequence (DNA): TGTGCCAGCTCACCGTTACAGGGGGAAGGTGGCTACACCTTC. It codes for CASSPLQGEGGYTF. The chain joins TRBV18 to TRBJ1-2; 8 bases match TRBD1. The CDR3 extends over 14 amino acids. V lost 3 bases to trimming and J lost 7 bases; unmatched junction nucleotides: 7. Germline values: CDR1 KGHSH, CDR2 LQKENI.

V is TRBV18 and J is TRBJ2-3; no definite D call. The CDR3 consists of 12 residues. Trimming took off 4 bases at V and 2 bases at J, with 4 bases between the two ends. Per germline, CDR1 KGHSH and CDR2 LQKENI. Here the CDR3 reads CASSRLTDTQYF. For the CDR3, the DNA is TGTGCCAGCTCACGACTCACAGATACGCAGTATTTT.

This CDR3 reads CASSLGGTGAYEQYF. CDR3 sequence (DNA): TGTGCCAGCAGCTTAGGTGGGACAGGCGCCTACGAGCAGTACTTC. The rearrangement links TRBV7-7 to TRBJ2-7; 8 positions match TRBD1. The V and J ends lost 1 base and 2 bases, in that order; junction bases with no gene match: 4. CDR1 and CDR2 (germline): SSHAT, FNYEAQ (reference sequence). The CDR3 contains 15 residues.